The 32 T cell receptor beta chains below come from one sample, sequenced in a study of identical twins. In TCRdb, the 5' RACE reads were re-called with MiXCR into one record per CDR3 protein. The sample consists of 1.5 million or so distinct CDR3 sequences, about 31% of them appearing once. The material sequenced was cord blood. All receptors come from a newborn girl in good health.

The sample holds many counts of this clonotype. The chain uses TRBV29-1 and TRBJ2-7; weak D call: TRBD1 (5 bases). Germline V gene data show CDR1 as SQVTM and CDR2 as ANQGSEA. Deletions cut 4 bases from V and 3 bases from J, with 13 bases between. The CDR3 sequence is 13 residues long. The DNA of the CDR3 is TGCAGCGTTGGCCTAGGGGCCGTCTACGAGCAGTACTTC. Its translation: CSVGLGAVYEQYF.

The rearrangement joins TRBV20-1 to TRBJ2-4, with a weak D call TRBD2 (7 bases). The J call is doubtful: the DNA matches TRBJ2-7 better. Germline assignment: CDR1 DFQATT and CDR2 SNEGSKA (reference sequence). The CDR3 spans 13 residues. DNA of the CDR3: TGCAGTGCTAGGATGGGGGGGCCCTACGAGCAGTACTTC. Its protein is CSARMGGPYEQYF.

This clonotype has just a few counts. V gene TRBV3-1 combines with J gene TRBJ1-1; D is undetermined. CDR3 length equals 15 residues. V gave up 0 bases and J gave up 6 bases, with 14 bases separating them. Germline CDR1 LGHDT, CDR2 YNNKEL (reference sequence). The CDR3 here is CASSQERVVGAEAFF. CDR3 nucleotides: TGTGCCAGCAGCCAAGAGCGGGTGGTCGGGGCTGAAGCTTTCTTT.

The sample holds a few counts of this clonotype. The chain uses TRBV10-3 and TRBJ1-2; 7 bases agree with TRBD1. V shed 6 bases, J shed 0 bases, and the junction held 4 bases outside the gene matches. This CDR3 is built from 14 residues. Germline CDR1 reads ENHRY; CDR2 reads SYGVKD. The CDR3 bases are TGTGCCATCAGGCCAGGGGGAGCTAACTATGGCTACACCTTC. Translation gives CAIRPGGANYGYTF.

Details on this clonotype: An end of the junction does not agree with germline; a read error may underlie this. This sequence joins TRBV3-1 and TRBJ1-2; D gene unclear. This CDR3 contains 16 residues. Germline lookup yields CDR1 LGHDT and CDR2 YNNKEL (reference sequence). The CDR3 region is CASSQDRKGNNYGNTF. In nucleotides, the CDR3 is TGTGCCAGCAGCCAAGATCGGAAGGGCAATAACTATGGCAACACCTTC.

The chain recombines TRBV29-1 with TRBJ1-2; TRBD1 matches 10 bases. Trimming at V came to 8 bases and at J to 8 bases, leaving 5 bases not matched to a gene. This CDR3 is built from 11 residues. Germline V gene lookup returns CDR1 SQVTM and CDR2 ANQGSEA. The DNA for the CDR3 is TGCAGCACCGACAGGGGGCGCGGCTACACCTTC. Protein sequence: CSTDRGRGYTF.

The gene calls are TRBV7-2 and TRBJ2-4; possible D gene TRBD2, 6 bases. The DNA end is more similar to TRBJ2-7, so the J call may be wrong. Germline CDR1 SGHTA, CDR2 FQGNSA. This CDR3 comprises 16 residues. As DNA, the CDR3 is TGTGCCAGCAGCTTAGAGGGACTGACCATAGCCTACGAGCAGTACTTC. This translates into CASSLEGLTIAYEQYF.

This rearrangement joins TRBV9 to TRBJ2-3, with D possibly TRBD1 on 5 matching bases. Germline lookup yields CDR1 SGDLS and CDR2 YYNGEE. V lost 0 bases to trimming and J lost 4 bases, with 18 bases between them. The CDR3 length is 17 residues. The CDR3: CASSVGAGHMSADTQYF. The CDR3 nucleotides are TGTGCCAGCAGCGTAGGAGCAGGACACATGAGCGCAGATACGCAGTATTTT.

The rearrangement joins TRBV6-1 to TRBJ1-2, with no clear D. The CDR3 runs to 11 residues. V shed 10 bases and J shed 2 bases, with 8 bases lying between them. Germline CDR1 reads MNHNS; CDR2 reads SASEGT. CDR3 residues: CAIDKNYGYTF. The CDR3 DNA reads TGTGCCATCGACAAGAACTATGGCTACACCTTC.

On this clonotype: This sequence may be a read error, since a much larger clone differs from it by one base. The rearrangement joins TRBV21-1 to TRBJ1-2. TRBV21-1 is annotated as a pseudogene. CDR3 size: 13 residues. CDR3 loop: CASSKGTYYGNTF. The CDR3 nucleotides read TGTGCCAGCAGCAAAGGGACTTACTATGGCAACACCTTC.

The V call is TRBV3-1, the J call TRBJ2-4, with D perhaps TRBD1 or TRBD2 (5 bases each). The germline V and J ends were trimmed by 0 bases and 10 bases, with 16 bases remaining between them. Per germline, CDR1 LGHDT and CDR2 YNNKEL (reference sequence). This CDR3 has 15 residues. Here the CDR3 DNA reads TGTGCCAGCAGCCAAGATCTGGATACCGGGGCAATTCAGTACTTC. Translating gives CASSQDLDTGAIQYF.

The chain combines TRBV24-1 with TRBJ2-2; a possible D gene is TRBD2 (7 bases). This CDR3 spans 12 amino acids. CDR1 KGHDR and CDR2 SFDVKD come from the germline V gene. Trimming left V 11 bases short and J 5 bases short, with 11 bases between. The CDR3 spells CAIGRGTGELFF. CDR3 nucleotide sequence: TGTGCCATAGGGAGGGGGACCGGGGAGCTGTTTTTT.

V and J are TRBV28 and TRBJ2-7; possible D gene TRBD1, 6 bases. The germline V gene encodes CDR1 MDHEN and CDR2 SYDVKM. V was cut by 5 bases and J by 2 bases, with 10 bases left in between. CDR3 length equals 13 residues. In nucleotides, the CDR3 is TGTGCCAGCAGTGGGGGACATACCTACGAGCAGTACTTC. Translation: CASSGGHTYEQYF.

This clonotype was counted only a few times. The rearrangement joins TRBV12-3 or TRBV12-4 to TRBJ2-1, with D uncertain. The CDR3 is 15 amino acids. The V gene lost 5 bases and the J gene lost 11 bases, with 22 bases spanning the gap. CDR3 amino acids: CASSPVTAPGTQQFF. The CDR3 bases are TGTGCCAGCAGTCCCGTTACCGCCCCCGGAACACAGCAGTTCTTC.

This clonotype was seen a few times. J is TRBJ2-5 and V is TRBV27; 10 nucleotides line up with TRBD2. The CDR3 covers 15 residues. Germline V lookup: CDR1 MNHEY, CDR2 SMNVEV (reference sequence). The ends lost 6 bases at V and 11 bases at J; junction bases unmatched: 15. CDR3 sequence reads: CASSPSGRARNEQYF. CDR3 nucleotide sequence: TGTGCCAGCAGCCCCAGCGGGAGGGCGAGGAATGAGCAGTACTTC.

J is TRBJ1-4 and V is TRBV7-9; D not certain. CDR3 length: 15 residues. Per germline, CDR1 SEHNR and CDR2 FQNEAQ (reference sequence). The V and J ends lost 1 base and 5 bases respectively, with 11 bases between them. The CDR3 protein is CASSLGLGYNEKLFF. In nucleotides, the CDR3 is TGTGCCAGCAGCTTAGGGCTCGGATACAATGAAAAACTGTTTTTT.

This clonotype came up many times. The chain carries TRBV12-3 or TRBV12-4 and TRBJ1-2, with D possibly matching TRBD1 (6 bases). The CDR3 is made up of 13 amino acids. Trimming shortened V by 3 bases and J by 3 bases, and 8 bases separated the two germline ends. Here the CDR3 reads CASSFQGHYGYTF. CDR3 sequence (DNA): TGTGCCAGCAGTTTCCAGGGGCACTATGGCTACACCTTC.

This clonotype was found a few times. The rearrangement uses TRBV20-1 and TRBJ1-2, with TRBD1 matching over 7 bases. Germline-derived CDR1 and CDR2 are DFQATT and SNEGSKA (reference sequence). The CDR3 has 15 amino acids. V dropped 8 bases and J dropped 7; count of bases not matched to a gene: 19. The CDR3 spells CSPYRRWRGQGGYTF. Written as DNA, the CDR3 is TGCAGTCCTTACCGAAGGTGGAGGGGGCAGGGTGGCTACACCTTC.

On this clonotype itself: This may arise from a read error, as a much more abundant clone is one base away. V and J are TRBV28 and TRBJ2-1; perhaps TRBD1 as D (5 bases). CDR3 length: 15 amino acids. Looked up from germline, CDR1 is MDHEN and CDR2 is SYDVKM. CDR3 nucleotide sequence: TGTGCCGGCAGTTTAAGGGGCGTGGGGTACAATGAGCAGTTCTTC. It codes for CAGSLRGVGYNEQFF.

This clonotype was seen a few times. The CDR3 loop is CASRLTGGRYEQYF. CDR3 coding DNA: TGTGCCAGCAGGTTGACAGGGGGTCGGTACGAGCAGTACTTC. This rearrangement joins TRBV6-5 to TRBJ2-7; 9 bases are a match to TRBD1. The CDR3 is 14 residues long. Germline lookup yields CDR1 MNHEY and CDR2 SVGAGI. V was clipped by 6 bases and J by 4 bases; unmatched bases: 7.

This clonotype has just a few counts. One junction end disagrees with the germline gene, perhaps due to a read error. The chain recombines TRBV2 with TRBJ2-5, with 8 bases lining up with TRBD1. The CDR3 is 14 amino acids. Germline loops: CDR1 SNHLY, CDR2 FYNNEI. As DNA, the CDR3 is TGTGCCAGCAGTGGACAGGGGATTCAAGATACCCAGTACTTC. It codes for CASSGQGIQDTQYF.

The gene calls are TRBV24-1 and TRBJ2-1, with 16 bases that match TRBD2. V was clipped by 2 bases and J by 0 bases; unmatched bases: 6. Germline V gene data show CDR1 as KGHDR and CDR2 as SFDVKD. CDR3 length: 20 residues. The CDR3 loop reads CATSDSPGLAGGPSYNEQFF. CDR3 sequence (DNA): TGTGCCACCAGTGATTCCCCGGGACTAGCGGGAGGGCCCTCCTACAATGAGCAGTTCTTC.

This clonotype was recorded at least ten times. The chain carries TRBV28 and TRBJ2-4, with TRBD1 matching 8 bases. V lost 5 bases to trimming and J lost 1 base; unmatched junction nucleotides: 13. CDR1 and CDR2 (germline): MDHEN, SYDVKM. The CDR3 spans 18 residues. The CDR3 here is CASSRTGPPPQAKNIQYF. For the CDR3, the DNA is TGTGCCAGCAGTCGGACAGGGCCCCCCCCTCAGGCCAAAAACATTCAGTACTTC.

The chain couples TRBV5-6 to TRBJ2-1; the D is unclear. The length of the CDR3 is 13 residues. Germline-derived CDR1 and CDR2 are SGHDT and YYEEEE. Trimming took 3 bases from V and 6 from J, leaving 10 bases between them. The CDR3 sequence: CASSSLGPNEQFF. As DNA, the CDR3 is TGTGCCAGCAGCTCCCTAGGTCCCAATGAGCAGTTCTTC.

A word on this clonotype: A read error may account for a junction end that differs from germline. The J gene is TRBJ1-5, the V gene TRBV4-2, with TRBD1 matching 8 bases. Germline V lookup: CDR1 LGHNA, CDR2 YNFKEQ. This CDR3 is 16 amino acids long. The CDR3 DNA reads TGTGCCGGCAGCCAAGTCGGACAGGGCATGGGTCAGCCCCAGCATTTT. It is translated as CAGSQVGQGMGQPQHF.

The chain is built from TRBV28 and TRBJ2-1; D is undetermined. CDR1 and CDR2 (germline): MDHEN, SYDVKM. Trimming took off 5 bases at V and 7 bases at J, with 12 bases between the two ends. The CDR3 sequence is 13 residues long. The CDR3 loop is CASSRPDWNEQFF. DNA for the CDR3: TGTGCCAGCAGTCGTCCCGACTGGAATGAGCAGTTCTTC.

This clonotype was seen only a few times. This rearrangement joins TRBV20-1 to TRBJ2-7; D might be TRBD2 (5 bases). Germline V gives CDR1 DFQATT, CDR2 SNEGSKA (reference sequence). The CDR3 covers 14 residues. Trimming pared 3 bases from V and 0 bases from J, leaving 12 bases between. In DNA, the CDR3 is TGCAGTGCTAGCGACTATCAGAGCTCCTACGAGCAGTACTTC. The encoded protein is CSASDYQSSYEQYF.

The chain uses TRBV20-1 and TRBJ2-2, with TRBD1 as a possible D gene (5 bases). The CDR3 length is 14 residues. The V gene's germline CDR1 is DFQATT and CDR2 SNEGSKA (reference sequence). V was trimmed by 3 bases and J by 1 base, leaving 9 bases between them. The CDR3 region is CSASRTRNTGELFF. CDR3 DNA: TGCAGTGCTAGTCGGACAAGGAACACCGGGGAGCTGTTTTTT.

This clonotype has only a few counts. The chain carries TRBV5-1 and TRBJ2-7; D gene uncertain. The CDR3 loop spans 13 amino acids. V was clipped by 1 base and J by 7 bases, with 12 bases between them. Germline CDR1 is SGHRS and CDR2 is YFSETQ. The chain's CDR3 is CASSLIDPKEQYF. The CDR3 DNA reads TGCGCCAGCAGCTTGATAGACCCGAAGGAGCAGTACTTC.

This chain joins TRBV10-3 and TRBJ1-6, with TRBD1 identical over 9 bases. Germline CDR1 is ENHRY and CDR2 is SYGVKD. Unmatched junction bases numbered 7, after V lost 4 bases and J lost 6 bases. The CDR3 covers 16 residues. The CDR3 DNA follows: TGTGCCATCAGTGGGAGAGAGACAGGGGGTAATTCACCCCTCCACTTT. Translating it yields CAISGRETGGNSPLHF.

This clonotype was detected a few times. This sequence joins TRBV5-4 and TRBJ2-3; D gene unclear. Looked up from germline, CDR1 is SGHNT and CDR2 is YYREEE (reference sequence). Between the trimmed V and J ends, which lost 0 bases and 1 base, there was a span of 9 bases. The CDR3 is 15 residues long. The DNA for the CDR3 is TGTGCCAGCAGCTTGGCGTCTTATCGCACAGATACGCAGTATTTT. Translated: CASSLASYRTDTQYF.

This clonotype was observed at least ten times. V and J are TRBV24-1 and TRBJ2-3; 10 bases fit TRBD1. CDR3 length: 14 amino acids. CDR1 and CDR2 (germline): KGHDR, SFDVKD. Germline trimming cut 6 bases from V and 6 bases from J; bases unmatched to any gene: 5. The CDR3 DNA is TGTGCCACCAGTAGGACAGGGGGTCCTGATACGCAGTATTTT. Translation: CATSRTGGPDTQYF.